The present T cell receptor beta chain was sequenced within a study of T cell changes during pregnancy in multiple sclerosis. Generated by immunoSEQ multiplex PCR, the TCRdb table keeps only in-frame clones and is missing some. Of some 69,000 clones in the sample, approximately 90% were seen once. CDR3 length: 15 residues. CDR1 is SEHNR, CDR2 FQNEAQ, per germline (reference sequence). The V segment lost 0 bases and the J segment 6 bases; nucleotides outside the gene matches: 8. The sample was peripheral blood, taken in the second trimester of pregnancy. The chain links TRBV7-9 to TRBJ2-7; 7 nucleotides align to TRBD2. The clonotype was recovered from a female donor in good health, enrolled as a control in a pregnancy study. CDR3: CASSLAGGTTGEQYF. CDR3 DNA sequence: TGTGCCAGCAGCTTAGCGGGGGGGACTACGGGCGAGCAGTACTTC.